The source of this TCR beta chain is a study of OX40 agonist ivuxolimab in advanced cancers. At the level of the study: The patients' treatment was ivuxolimab, an agonistic anti-OX40 (CD134) antibody. Of the patients, three showed partial responses, one with hepatocellular carcinoma and two with cutaneous melanoma.

The CDR3 sequence is 13 residues long. Germline lookup yields CDR1 KGHSH and CDR2 LQKENI. The V and J ends lost 3 bases and 3 bases respectively, with 9 bases between them. Using immunoSEQ multiplex PCR, the repertoire was profiled, and TCRdb retains in-frame clones only, with some absent. The table has about 64,000 clones, around 90% seen once. Sample: CD4+ or CD8+ T cells sorted from blood, taken in a trial of the OX40 agonist ivuxolimab. The sequence was obtained from an adult with an advanced solid tumor such as melanoma, head and neck, liver or kidney cancer. The genes are TRBV18 and TRBJ2-7, with D hard to call. The CDR3 sequence: CASSPSSHYEQYF. Written as DNA, the CDR3 is TGTGCCAGCTCACCTAGCAGCCACTACGAGCAGTACTTC.